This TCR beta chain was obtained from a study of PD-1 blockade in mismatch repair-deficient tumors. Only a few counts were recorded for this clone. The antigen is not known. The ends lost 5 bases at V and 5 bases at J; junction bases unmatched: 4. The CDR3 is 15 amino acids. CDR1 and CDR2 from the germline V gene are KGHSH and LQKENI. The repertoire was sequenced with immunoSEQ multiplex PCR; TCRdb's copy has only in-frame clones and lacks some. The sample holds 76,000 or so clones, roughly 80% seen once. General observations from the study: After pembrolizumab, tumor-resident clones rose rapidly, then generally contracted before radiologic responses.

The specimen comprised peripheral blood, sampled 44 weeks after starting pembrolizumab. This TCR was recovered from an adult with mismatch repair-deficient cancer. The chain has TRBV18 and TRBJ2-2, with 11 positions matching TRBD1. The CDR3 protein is CASSAGQGATGELFF. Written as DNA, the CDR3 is TGTGCCAGCTCAGCCGGACAGGGGGCTACCGGGGAGCTGTTTTTT.